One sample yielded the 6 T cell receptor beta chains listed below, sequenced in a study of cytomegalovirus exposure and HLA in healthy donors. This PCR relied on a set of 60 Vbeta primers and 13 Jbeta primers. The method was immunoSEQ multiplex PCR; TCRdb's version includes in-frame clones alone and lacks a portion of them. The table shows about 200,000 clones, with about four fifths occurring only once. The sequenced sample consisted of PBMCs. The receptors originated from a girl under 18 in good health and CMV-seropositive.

The CDR3 sequence: CATSRDMSGELFF. Written as DNA, the CDR3 is TGTGCCACCAGCAGAGACATGTCCGGGGAGCTGTTTTTT. This chain joins TRBV15 and TRBJ2-2; D remains ambiguous. Per the germline V gene, CDR1 is LNHNV and CDR2 is YYDKDF (reference sequence). V gave up 0 bases and J gave up 6 bases, with 5 bases separating them. The CDR3 sequence is 13 residues long.

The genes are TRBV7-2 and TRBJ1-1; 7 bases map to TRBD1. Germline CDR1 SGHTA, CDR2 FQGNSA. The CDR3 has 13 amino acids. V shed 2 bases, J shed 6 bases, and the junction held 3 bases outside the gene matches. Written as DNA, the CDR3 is TGTGCCAGCAGCTTACCACAGGGGCCTGAAGCTTTCTTT. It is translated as CASSLPQGPEAFF.

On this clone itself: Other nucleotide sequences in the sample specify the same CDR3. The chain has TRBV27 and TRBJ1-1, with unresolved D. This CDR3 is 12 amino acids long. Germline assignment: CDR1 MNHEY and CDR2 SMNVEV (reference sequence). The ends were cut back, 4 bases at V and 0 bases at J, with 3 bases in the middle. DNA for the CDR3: TGTGCCAGCAGTTCAGTGAACACTGAAGCTTTCTTT. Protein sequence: CASSSVNTEAFF.

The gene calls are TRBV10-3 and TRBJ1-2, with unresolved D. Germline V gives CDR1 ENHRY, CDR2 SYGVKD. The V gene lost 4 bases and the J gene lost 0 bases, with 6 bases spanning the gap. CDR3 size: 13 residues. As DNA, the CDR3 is TGTGCCATCAGTGCGGGAGCTAACTATGGCTACACCTTC. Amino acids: CAISAGANYGYTF.

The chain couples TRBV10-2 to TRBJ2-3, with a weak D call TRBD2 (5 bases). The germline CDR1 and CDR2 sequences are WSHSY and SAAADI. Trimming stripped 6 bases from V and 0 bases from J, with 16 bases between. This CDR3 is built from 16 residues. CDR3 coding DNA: TGCGCCAGCAGGAGGGTGCGGGCCTCTAGCACAGATACGCAGTATTTT. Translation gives CASRRVRASSTDTQYF.

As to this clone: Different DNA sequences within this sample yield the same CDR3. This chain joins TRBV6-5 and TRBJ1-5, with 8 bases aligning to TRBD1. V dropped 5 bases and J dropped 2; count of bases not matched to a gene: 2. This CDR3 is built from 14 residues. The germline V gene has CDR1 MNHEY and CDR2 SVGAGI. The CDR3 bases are TGTGCCAGCAGTGAGGACAGGGGCAATCAGCCCCAGCATTTT. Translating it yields CASSEDRGNQPQHF.